This TCR beta chain appears in the sequencing data of a study of cytomegalovirus exposure and HLA in healthy donors. Concerning this clone itself: What it binds is not known.

Losses at the gene ends were 1 base for V and 3 bases for J; bases not matched to a gene: 7. The length of the CDR3 is 16 residues. CDR1 MNHNS and CDR2 SASEGT come from the germline V gene. Data came from immunoSEQ multiplex PCR; TCRdb stores just in-frame clones and leaves some out. This table has about 240,000 clones, around 88% appearing once. Whole-study findings and limits: Subsequent analysis of the approximately 110 validation repertoires found a tendency for first-cohort TCR clusters to co-occur. Cytomegalovirus-associated status was assigned to about 180 TCR beta chains.

Donors came from a validation cohort of fewer than 150 subjects, distinct from the first 666-subject cohort. This receptor was taken from a woman aged 30 to 39 in good health and CMV-seropositive. This rearrangement joins TRBV6-1 to TRBJ2-7; 9 bases are shared with TRBD2. Sample: PBMCs. The CDR3: CASSEVGGLANYEQYF. CDR3 coding DNA: TGTGCCAGCAGTGAAGTCGGGGGACTAGCCAACTACGAGCAGTACTTC.